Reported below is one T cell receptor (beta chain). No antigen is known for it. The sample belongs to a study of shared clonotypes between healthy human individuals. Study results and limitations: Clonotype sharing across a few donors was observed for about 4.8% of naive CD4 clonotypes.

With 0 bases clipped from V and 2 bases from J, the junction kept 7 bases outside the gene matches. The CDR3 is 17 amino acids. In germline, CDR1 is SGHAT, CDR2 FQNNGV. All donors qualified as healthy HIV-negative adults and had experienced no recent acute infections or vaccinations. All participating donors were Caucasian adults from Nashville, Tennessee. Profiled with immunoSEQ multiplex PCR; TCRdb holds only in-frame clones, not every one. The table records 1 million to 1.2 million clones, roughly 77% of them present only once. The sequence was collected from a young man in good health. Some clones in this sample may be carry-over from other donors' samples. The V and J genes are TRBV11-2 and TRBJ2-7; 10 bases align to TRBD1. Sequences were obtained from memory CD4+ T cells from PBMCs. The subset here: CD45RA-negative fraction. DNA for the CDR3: TGTGCCAGCAGCTTAGATTGGCGACAGGGGGCCACCTACGAGCAGTACTTC. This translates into CASSLDWRQGATYEQYF.